This TCR beta chain is drawn from a study of tumor and adjacent non-tumor tissue in lung cancer. On the study more broadly: The cohort had approximately 13 adenocarcinoma, 2 squamous cell and 1 small cell patients.

Three rounds of nested PCR, following a modified ARM-PCR protocol, produced the TCRbeta library. In TCRdb, the multiplex PCR reads were re-called with MiXCR into one record per CDR3 protein. Of more than 85,000 distinct CDR3 sequences in the sample, around 75% were seen once. No cell sorting was done before RNA was extracted from the tissue. Chemotherapy-naive patients with new lung cancer underwent thoracic surgery in China, August–late 2014. The CDR3 sequence is 14 residues long. Germline V CDR1 and CDR2: SQVTM, ANQGSEA. Trimming cost V 5 bases and J 5 bases; bases outside gene matches: 12. The source of this sequence is a woman aged 60 to 75 with non-small cell lung cancer. The material sequenced was lung tumor tissue. The chain joins TRBV29-1 to TRBJ2-7; 7 bases fit TRBD2. CDR3 sequence: CSVILAERNNEQYF. The CDR3 DNA sequence: TGCAGCGTTATTCTAGCGGAGAGAAACAACGAGCAGTACTTC.